Presented here are 19 T cell receptor beta chains from one specimen sequenced in a study of blood T cell repertoires in COVID-19. Here immunoSEQ multiplex PCR was the method, and the copy in TCRdb shows in-frame clones only, minus some. The repertoire holds 150,000 to 200,000 clones, with 80% to 90% as singletons. Material for sequencing was peripheral blood. These receptors were taken from a human donor with active or convalescent COVID-19. The donor label of this sample is uncertain.

This clone was observed once. This chain joins TRBV3-1 (or the pseudogene TRBV3-2) and TRBJ2-2; D perhaps matches TRBD2 (6 bases). The germline CDR1 and CDR2 sequences are LGHDT and YNNKEL (reference sequence). This CDR3 is built from 16 residues. With 4 bases removed from V and 3 bases from J, the gap between germline ends came to 15 bases. CDR3 sequence (DNA): TGTGCCAGCAGCCGACTAGTGGGGCCCCACACCGGGGAGCTGTTTTTT. This codes for CASSRLVGPHTGELFF.

The chain carries TRBV11-3 and TRBJ2-3; D is perhaps TRBD2 (5 bases). V lost 3 bases, J lost 4 bases, and 14 bases lay in between. The CDR3 runs to 15 residues. Per germline, CDR1 SGHNT and CDR2 YENEEA. DNA of the CDR3: TGTGCCAGCAGCTTCGGTAGAGGGCCACCAGATACGCAGTATTTT. Translation gives CASSFGRGPPDTQYF. The whole variable domain, filled in from reference TRBV11-3 and TRBJ2-3, reads EAGVVQSPRYKIIEKKQPVAFWCNPISGHNTLYWYLQNLGQGPELLIRYENEEAVDDSQLPKDRFSAERLKGVDSTLKIQPAELGDSAVYLCASSFGRGPPDTQYFGPGTRLTVL.

This clone came up once. The chain carries TRBV3-1 (or the pseudogene TRBV3-2) and TRBJ2-2; 13 bases line up with TRBD2. V trimming: 4 bases; J trimming: 3 bases; junction bases outside the gene matches: 5. The CDR3 sequence is 17 residues long. Germline CDR1 reads LGHDT; CDR2 reads YNNKEL (reference sequence). CDR3 sequence: CASSLGLAGVYTGELFF. CDR3 in DNA: TGTGCCAGCAGCCTAGGACTAGCGGGAGTATACACCGGGGAGCTGTTTTTT.

The rearrangement joins TRBV25-1 to TRBJ1-6, with D perhaps TRBD1 (6 bases). V shed 4 bases and J shed 11 bases, with 18 bases lying between them. CDR3 size: 15 residues. Germline loops: CDR1 MGHDK, CDR2 SYGVNS. The CDR3 is CASSGSTGPTAPLHF. CDR3 bases: TGTGCCAGCAGTGGCTCGACAGGCCCCACGGCACCCCTCCACTTT. Full variable domain (remainder filled in from reference TRBV25-1 and TRBJ1-6): EADIYQTPRYLVIGTGKKITLECSQTMGHDKMYWYQQDPGMELHLIHYSYGVNSTEKGDLSSESTVSRIRTEHFPLTLESARPSHTSQYLCASSGSTGPTAPLHFGNGTRLTVT.

V is TRBV3-1 (or the pseudogene TRBV3-2) and J is TRBJ2-7; 14 nucleotides match TRBD2. V shed 4 bases and J 7 bases; nucleotides not matched to a gene: 6. CDR1 LGHDT and CDR2 YNNKEL come from the germline V gene (reference sequence). The CDR3 loop spans 15 amino acids. The DNA of the CDR3 is TGTGCCAGCAGCCCGACTAGCGGGAGGGCGGGGGAGCAGTACTTC. Encoded protein: CASSPTSGRAGEQYF.

The chain couples TRBV2 to TRBJ2-5; 7 nucleotides line up with TRBD2. The CDR3 spans 14 residues. The germline V gene encodes CDR1 SNHLY and CDR2 FYNNEI. V lost 8 bases to trimming and J lost 1 base; unmatched junction nucleotides: 7. This CDR3 is CASRIAGRQETQYF. The CDR3 nucleotides are TGTGCCAGCCGGATAGCGGGCCGCCAAGAGACCCAGTACTTC.

The genes are TRBV7-9 and TRBJ1-4, with D possibly TRBD1 on 5 matching bases. Germline loops: CDR1 SEHNR, CDR2 FQNEAQ (reference sequence). CDR3 length: 15 residues. Trimming cost V 1 base and J 7 bases, with 13 bases left between them. For the CDR3, the DNA is TGTGCCAGCAGCTTAGGCCGGGGGGTTGGTGAAAAACTGTTTTTT. It yields the protein CASSLGRGVGEKLFF.

The chain combines TRBV21-1 with TRBJ2-2; the table's D gene call, TRBD2, was not cross checked with the DNA. TRBV21-1 is tagged as a pseudogene. The CDR3 is 21 residues long. CDR3 protein: CAAKWEFIRTSGGAATGELFF. In DNA, the CDR3 is TGTGCCGCCAAATGGGAGTTTATACGGACTAGCGGGGGGGCGGCCACCGGGGAGCTGTTTTTT.

This chain joins TRBV28 and TRBJ2-5, with a possible D match to TRBD2 (5 bases). The CDR3 is made up of 13 amino acids. V lost 6 bases and J lost 1, with 9 bases in between. The V gene's germline CDR1 is MDHEN and CDR2 SYDVKM. The CDR3 nucleotides are TGTGCCAGCAGGACGGGAATCCAAGAGACCCAGTACTTC. Amino acids: CASRTGIQETQYF. The full variable domain, with the rest looked up from reference TRBV28 and TRBJ2-5, is DVKVTQSSRYLVKRTGEKVFLECVQDMDHENMFWYRQDPGLGLRLIYFSYDVKMKEKGDIPEGYSVSREKKERFSLILESASTNQTSMYLCASRTGIQETQYFGPGTRLLVL.

The chain links TRBV29-1 to TRBJ1-1; 12 nucleotides agree with TRBD1. Trimming removed 3 bases from V and 11 bases from J; junction bases left unmatched: 10. The CDR3 has 14 amino acids. Germline loops: CDR1 SQVTM, CDR2 ANQGSEA. DNA for the CDR3: TGCAGCGTTGAGGGACAGGGGGCGCCTAATAAGGCTTTCTTT. This translates into CSVEGQGAPNKAFF.

The chain joins TRBV6-5 to TRBJ1-2; 8 bases are a match to TRBD1. Trimming took 5 bases from V and 6 from J; bases not matched to a gene: 8. Germline CDR1 is MNHEY and CDR2 is SVGAGI. The CDR3 extends over 14 amino acids. The CDR3 DNA follows: TGTGCCAGCAGTACGGGACAGGCCAGGGATGGCTACACCTTC. It codes for CASSTGQARDGYTF.

The rearrangement links TRBV25-1 to TRBJ1-5, with TRBD1 matching 7 bases. Germline assignment: CDR1 MGHDK and CDR2 SYGVNS. The CDR3 totals 13 residues. The V segment lost 6 bases and the J segment 5 bases; nucleotides outside the gene matches: 4. In nucleotides, the CDR3 is TGTGCCAGCAGCCCGACAGGGTATCAGCCCCAGCATTTT. Protein sequence: CASSPTGYQPQHF.

The chain carries TRBV20-1 and TRBJ2-5; D unclear. Per germline, CDR1 DFQATT and CDR2 SNEGSKA (reference sequence). The CDR3 is made up of 10 amino acids. Trimming stripped 5 bases from V and 5 bases from J, with 6 bases between. The CDR3 region is CSALRETQYF. Here the CDR3 DNA reads TGCAGTGCTCTCCGGGAGACCCAGTACTTC.

This chain joins TRBV7-6 and TRBJ2-2; D perhaps matches TRBD1 (7 bases). Germline-derived CDR1 and CDR2 are SGHVS and FNYEAQ. The CDR3 is made up of 17 amino acids. The ends were cut back, 5 bases at V and 5 bases at J, with 21 bases in the middle. Here the CDR3 DNA reads TGTGCCAGCAGCCTATCGAGGAGGGGGCGCGATACCGGGGAGCTGTTTTTT. Translating gives CASSLSRRGRDTGELFF.

V is TRBV7-3 and J is TRBJ2-3; 10 bases are a match to TRBD2. Unmatched junction bases numbered 6, after V lost 2 bases and J lost 7 bases. The CDR3 is 15 residues long. CDR1 is SGHTA, CDR2 FQGTGA, per germline. CDR3 DNA: TGTGCCAGCAGCTTACTAGCGGGAGTATTGAATACGCAGTATTTT. It is translated as CASSLLAGVLNTQYF.

The chain uses TRBV7-2 and TRBJ2-7, with TRBD2 identical over 8 bases. The CDR3 is 14 amino acids. The V and J ends lost 5 bases and 7 bases, in that order; junction bases with no gene match: 10. Per the germline V gene, CDR1 is SGHTA and CDR2 is FQGNSA. The chain's CDR3 is CASSLLGGGSEQYF. The DNA of the CDR3 is TGTGCCAGCAGCCTCCTCGGGGGGGGTTCGGAGCAGTACTTC.

The chain combines TRBV10-1 with TRBJ1-1; D possibly corresponds to TRBD1 (6 bases). The V and J ends lost 2 bases and 1 base respectively, with 8 bases between them. Germline loops: CDR1 WNHNN, CDR2 SYGVQD (reference sequence). This CDR3 has 14 amino acids. The CDR3 DNA sequence: TGCGCCAGCAGTGAGGCAGGGGCGAACACTGAAGCTTTCTTT. Translated: CASSEAGANTEAFF.

This clone has just a few counts. This chain joins TRBV5-4 and TRBJ1-1; a weak D match, TRBD1 (5 bases). V gave up 0 bases and J gave up 2 bases, with 14 bases separating them. Germline lookup yields CDR1 SGHNT and CDR2 YYREEE (reference sequence). This CDR3 spans 16 amino acids. CDR3 sequence (DNA): TGTGCCAGCAGCTTGGAACTCCCGGGGGTAAACACTGAAGCTTTCTTT. Its translation is CASSLELPGVNTEAFF. Looking up the rest from reference TRBV5-4 and TRBJ1-1 gives the full variable domain: ETGVTQSPTHLIKTRGQQVTLRCSSQSGHNTVSWYQQALGQGPQFIFQYYREEENGRGNFPPRFSGLQFPNYSSELNVNALELDDSALYLCASSLELPGVNTEAFFGQGTRLTVV.

The chain joins TRBV6-2 or TRBV6-3 to TRBJ2-7, with TRBD2 matching over 7 bases. V shed 2 bases and J 2 bases; nucleotides not matched to a gene: 3. Germline V gene data show CDR1 as MNHEY and CDR2 as SVGEGT. CDR3 length: 14 amino acids. The CDR3 coding sequence is TGTGCCAGCAGTTACGGGGCGGGGGCCTACGAGCAGTACTTC. Protein sequence: CASSYGAGAYEQYF.